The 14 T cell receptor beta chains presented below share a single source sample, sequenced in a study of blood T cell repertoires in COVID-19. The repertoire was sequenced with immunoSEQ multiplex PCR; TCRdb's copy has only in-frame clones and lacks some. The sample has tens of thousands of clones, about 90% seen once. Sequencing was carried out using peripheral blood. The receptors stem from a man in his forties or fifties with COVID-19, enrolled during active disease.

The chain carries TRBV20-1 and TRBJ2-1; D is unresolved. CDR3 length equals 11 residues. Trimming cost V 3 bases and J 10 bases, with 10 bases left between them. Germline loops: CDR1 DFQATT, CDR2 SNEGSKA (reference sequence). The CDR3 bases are TGCAGTGCTAGGAGCCCCAGGGAGCAGTTCTTC. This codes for CSARSPREQFF.

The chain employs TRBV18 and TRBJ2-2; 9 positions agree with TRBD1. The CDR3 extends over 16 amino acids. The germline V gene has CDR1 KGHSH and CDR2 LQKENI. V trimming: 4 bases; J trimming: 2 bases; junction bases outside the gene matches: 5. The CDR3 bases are TGTGCCAGCTCACTAACAGGGGGCTCCAACACCGGGGAGCTGTTTTTT. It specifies CASSLTGGSNTGELFF.

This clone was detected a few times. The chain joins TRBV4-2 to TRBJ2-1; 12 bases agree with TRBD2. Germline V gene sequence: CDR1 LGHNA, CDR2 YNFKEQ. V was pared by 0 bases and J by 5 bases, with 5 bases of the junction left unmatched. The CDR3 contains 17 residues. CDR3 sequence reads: CASSQDSASGRDNEQFF. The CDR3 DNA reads TGTGCCAGCAGCCAAGATTCGGCTAGCGGGAGGGACAATGAGCAGTTCTTC.

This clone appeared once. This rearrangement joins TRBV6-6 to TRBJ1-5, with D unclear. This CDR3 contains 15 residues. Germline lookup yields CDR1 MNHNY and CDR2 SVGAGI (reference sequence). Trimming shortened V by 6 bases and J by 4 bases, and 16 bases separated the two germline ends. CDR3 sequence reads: CASRSPERENQPQHF. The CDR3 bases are TGTGCCAGCAGGTCTCCGGAGAGGGAGAATCAGCCCCAGCATTTT.

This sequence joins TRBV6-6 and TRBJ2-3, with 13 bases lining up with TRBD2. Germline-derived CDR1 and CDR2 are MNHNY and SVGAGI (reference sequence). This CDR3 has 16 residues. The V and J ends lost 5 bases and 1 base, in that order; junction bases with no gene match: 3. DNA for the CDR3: TGTGCCAGCAGTCGTGGACTAGCGGGAGGCACAGATACGCAGTATTTT. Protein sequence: CASSRGLAGGTDTQYF.

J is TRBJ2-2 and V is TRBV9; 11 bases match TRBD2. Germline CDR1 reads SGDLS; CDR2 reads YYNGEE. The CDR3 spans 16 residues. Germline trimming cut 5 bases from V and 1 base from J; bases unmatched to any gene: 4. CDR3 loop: CASSLGTSGNTGELFF. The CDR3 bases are TGTGCCAGCAGTTTGGGGACTAGCGGGAACACCGGGGAGCTGTTTTTT.

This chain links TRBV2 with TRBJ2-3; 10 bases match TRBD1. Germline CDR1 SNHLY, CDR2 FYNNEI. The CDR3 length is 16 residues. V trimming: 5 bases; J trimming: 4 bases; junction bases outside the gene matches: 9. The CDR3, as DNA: TGTGCCAGCAGTCTCGCGGGACAGGGGAATGCAGATACGCAGTATTTT. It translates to CASSLAGQGNADTQYF.

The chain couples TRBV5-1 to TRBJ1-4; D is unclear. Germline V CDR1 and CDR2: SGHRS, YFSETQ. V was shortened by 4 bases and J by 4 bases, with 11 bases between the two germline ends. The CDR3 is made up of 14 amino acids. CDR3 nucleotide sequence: TGCGCCAGCAGCCAACAGAGCCTTAATGAAAAACTGTTTTTT. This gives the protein CASSQQSLNEKLFF.

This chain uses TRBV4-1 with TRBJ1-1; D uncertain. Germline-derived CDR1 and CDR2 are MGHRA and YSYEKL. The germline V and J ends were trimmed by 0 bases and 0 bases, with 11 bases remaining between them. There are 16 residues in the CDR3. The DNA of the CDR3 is TGCGCCAGCAGCCAAGATGTTTTTATAGTGAACACTGAAGCTTTCTTT. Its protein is CASSQDVFIVNTEAFF.

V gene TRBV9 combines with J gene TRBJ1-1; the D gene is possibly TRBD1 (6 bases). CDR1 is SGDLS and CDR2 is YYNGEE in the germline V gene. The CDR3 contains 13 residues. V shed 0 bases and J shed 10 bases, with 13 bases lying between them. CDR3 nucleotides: TGTGCCAGCAGCGTAGTAGGAGGCAGGGGAGCTTTCTTT. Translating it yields CASSVVGGRGAFF.

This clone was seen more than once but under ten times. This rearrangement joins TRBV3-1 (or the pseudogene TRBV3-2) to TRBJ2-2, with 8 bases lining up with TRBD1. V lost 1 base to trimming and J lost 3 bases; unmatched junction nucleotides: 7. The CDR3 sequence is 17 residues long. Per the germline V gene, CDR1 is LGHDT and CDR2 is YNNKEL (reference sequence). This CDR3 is CASSQGQGFGDTGELFF. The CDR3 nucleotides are TGTGCCAGCAGCCAAGGACAGGGGTTTGGGGACACCGGGGAGCTGTTTTTT.

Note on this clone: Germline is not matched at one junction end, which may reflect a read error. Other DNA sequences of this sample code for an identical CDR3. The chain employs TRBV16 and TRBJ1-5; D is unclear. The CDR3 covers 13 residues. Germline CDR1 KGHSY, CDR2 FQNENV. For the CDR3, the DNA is TGTGCCAGTAGCCAAGGACTTAATCAGCCCCAGCATTTT. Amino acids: CASSQGLNQPQHF.

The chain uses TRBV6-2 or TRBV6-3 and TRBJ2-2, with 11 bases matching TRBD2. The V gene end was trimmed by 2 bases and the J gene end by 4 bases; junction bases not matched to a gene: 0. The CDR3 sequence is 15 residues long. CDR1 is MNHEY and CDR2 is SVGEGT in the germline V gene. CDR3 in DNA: TGTGCCAGCAGTTACCTAGCGGGAGGCACCGGGGAGCTGTTTTTT. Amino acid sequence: CASSYLAGGTGELFF.

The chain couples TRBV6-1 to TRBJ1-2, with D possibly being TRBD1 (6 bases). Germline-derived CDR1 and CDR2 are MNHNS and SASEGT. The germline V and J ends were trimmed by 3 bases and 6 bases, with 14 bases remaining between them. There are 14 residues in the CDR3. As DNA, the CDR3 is TGTGCCAGCAGTGACCTCACAGGGTTTGATGGCTACACCTTC. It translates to CASSDLTGFDGYTF.